The clone carrying this TCR beta chain was observed once. Its antigen is still unknown. The data stem from a study of cytomegalovirus exposure and HLA in healthy donors. Points from the study as a whole: Earlier results showed most TCR beta V segments being productive about 87% or about 30% of the time. Most sequenced TCRs were rare (though some public TCRs occurred in many donors). Some V segments (TRBV6-2 and TRBV6-3 among them) were excluded as indistinguishable.

Amplification used 60 Vbeta primers and 13 Jbeta primers. TCRdb keeps only in-frame clones here, not all; method: immunoSEQ multiplex PCR. The sample has about 130,000 clones, around four fifths seen once. V dropped 0 bases and J dropped 9; count of bases not matched to a gene: 4. Germline values: CDR1 SGHRS, CDR2 YFSETQ. This CDR3 is 14 amino acids long. The gene calls are TRBV5-1 and TRBJ2-1; TRBD2 agrees at 9 bases. Sequenced input: PBMCs. This TCR was sampled from a male donor in good health and CMV-seropositive. CDR3 residues: CASSLGTSVGEQFF. The DNA for the CDR3 is TGCGCCAGCAGCTTGGGGACTAGCGTGGGTGAGCAGTTCTTC.